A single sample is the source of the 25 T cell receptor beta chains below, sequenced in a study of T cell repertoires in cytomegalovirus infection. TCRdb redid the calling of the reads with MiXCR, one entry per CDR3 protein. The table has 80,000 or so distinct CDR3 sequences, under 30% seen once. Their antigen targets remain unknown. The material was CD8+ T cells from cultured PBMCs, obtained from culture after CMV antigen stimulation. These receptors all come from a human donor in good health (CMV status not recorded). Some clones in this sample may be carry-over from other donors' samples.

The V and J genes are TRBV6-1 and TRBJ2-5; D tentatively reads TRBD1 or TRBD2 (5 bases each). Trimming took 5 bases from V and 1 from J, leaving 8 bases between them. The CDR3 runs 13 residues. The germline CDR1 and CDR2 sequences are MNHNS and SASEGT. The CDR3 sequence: CASSPRGQETQYF. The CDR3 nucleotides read TGTGCCAGCAGTCCGAGGGGCCAAGAGACCCAGTACTTC.

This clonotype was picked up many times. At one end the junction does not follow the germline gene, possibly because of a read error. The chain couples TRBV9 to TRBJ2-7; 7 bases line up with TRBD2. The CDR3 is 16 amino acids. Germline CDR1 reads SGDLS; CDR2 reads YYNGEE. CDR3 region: CASSVGPGGSSNEQYF. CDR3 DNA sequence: TGTGCCAGCAGCGTAGGTCCTGGCGGGAGCTCCAACGAGCAGTACTTC.

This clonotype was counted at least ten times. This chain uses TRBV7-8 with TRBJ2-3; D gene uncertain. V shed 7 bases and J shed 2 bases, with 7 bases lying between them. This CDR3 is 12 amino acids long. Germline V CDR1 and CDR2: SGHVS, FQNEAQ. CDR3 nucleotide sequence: TGTGCCAGCACTTCGTCCACAGATACGCAGTATTTT. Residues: CASTSSTDTQYF. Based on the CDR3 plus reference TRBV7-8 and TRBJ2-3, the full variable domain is GAGVSQSPRYKVAKRGQDVALRCDPISGHVSLFWYQQALGQGPEFLTYFQNEAQLDKSGLPSDRFFAERPEGSVSTLKIQRTQQEDSAVYLCASTSSTDTQYFGPGTRLTVL.

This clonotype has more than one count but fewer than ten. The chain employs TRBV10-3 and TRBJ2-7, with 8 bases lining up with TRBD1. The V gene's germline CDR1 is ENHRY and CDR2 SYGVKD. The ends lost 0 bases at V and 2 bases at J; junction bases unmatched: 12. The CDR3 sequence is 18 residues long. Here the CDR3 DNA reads TGTGCCATCAGTGAGTCGGAGCTCGCGGGACAGGTGGCCTACGAGCAGTACTTC. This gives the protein CAISESELAGQVAYEQYF.

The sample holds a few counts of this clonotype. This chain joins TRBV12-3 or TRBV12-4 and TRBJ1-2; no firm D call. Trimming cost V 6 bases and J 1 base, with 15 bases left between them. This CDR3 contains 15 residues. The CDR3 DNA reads TGTGCCAGCAGCCTACCCCGCATAAGTAACTATGGCTACACCTTC. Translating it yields CASSLPRISNYGYTF.

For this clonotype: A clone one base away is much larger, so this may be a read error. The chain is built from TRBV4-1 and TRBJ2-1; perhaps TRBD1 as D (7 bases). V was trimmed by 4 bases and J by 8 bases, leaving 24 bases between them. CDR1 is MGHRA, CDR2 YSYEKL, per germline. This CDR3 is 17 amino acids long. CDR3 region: CASSPSQGGWVIHEQFF. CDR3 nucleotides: TGCGCCAGCAGCCCGAGCCAGGGGGGTTGGGTTATACATGAGCAGTTCTTC.

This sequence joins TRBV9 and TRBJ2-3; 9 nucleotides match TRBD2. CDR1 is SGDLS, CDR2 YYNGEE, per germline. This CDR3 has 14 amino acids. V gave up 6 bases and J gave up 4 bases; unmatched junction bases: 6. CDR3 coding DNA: TGTGCCAGCACTAGGGGCGGGGGGGCAGATACGCAGTATTTT. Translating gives CASTRGGGADTQYF.

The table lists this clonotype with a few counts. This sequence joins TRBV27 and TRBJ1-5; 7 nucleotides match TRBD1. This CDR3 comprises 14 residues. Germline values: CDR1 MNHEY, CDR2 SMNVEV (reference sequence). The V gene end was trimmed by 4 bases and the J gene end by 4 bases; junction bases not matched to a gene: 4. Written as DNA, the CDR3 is TGTGCCAGCAGTTCGACAGGGCTGAATCAGCCCCAGCATTTT. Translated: CASSSTGLNQPQHF.

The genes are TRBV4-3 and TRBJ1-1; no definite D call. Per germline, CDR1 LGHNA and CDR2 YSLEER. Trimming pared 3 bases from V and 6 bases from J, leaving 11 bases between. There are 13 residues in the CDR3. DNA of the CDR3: TGCGCCAGCAGCCAGGGCCCAGGCGCTGAAGCTTTCTTT. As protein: CASSQGPGAEAFF.

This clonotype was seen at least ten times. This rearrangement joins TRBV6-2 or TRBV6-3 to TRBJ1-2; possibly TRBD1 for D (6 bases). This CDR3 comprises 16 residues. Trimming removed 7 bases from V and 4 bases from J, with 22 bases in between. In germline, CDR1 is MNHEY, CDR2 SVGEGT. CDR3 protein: CASTDWGAAVRYGYTF. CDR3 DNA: TGTGCCAGCACCGACTGGGGGGCAGCAGTTCGCTATGGCTACACCTTC.

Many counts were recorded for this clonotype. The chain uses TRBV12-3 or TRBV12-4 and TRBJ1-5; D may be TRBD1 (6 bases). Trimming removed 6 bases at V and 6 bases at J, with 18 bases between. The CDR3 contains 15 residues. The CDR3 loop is CASSLEGVVGQPQHF. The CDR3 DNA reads TGTGCCAGCAGCCTAGAGGGGGTCGTCGGTCAGCCCCAGCATTTT.

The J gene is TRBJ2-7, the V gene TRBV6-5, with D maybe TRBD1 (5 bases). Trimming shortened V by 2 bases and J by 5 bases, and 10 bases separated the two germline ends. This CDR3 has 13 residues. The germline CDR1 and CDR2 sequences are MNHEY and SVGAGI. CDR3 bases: TGTGCCAGCAGTTACGGGGTAGGGGACGAGCAGTACTTC. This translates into CASSYGVGDEQYF.

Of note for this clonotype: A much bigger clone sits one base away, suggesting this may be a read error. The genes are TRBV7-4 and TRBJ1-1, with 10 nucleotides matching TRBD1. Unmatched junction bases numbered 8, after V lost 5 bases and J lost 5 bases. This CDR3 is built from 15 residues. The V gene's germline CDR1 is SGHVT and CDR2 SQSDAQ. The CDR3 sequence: CASSPKPGQGTEAFF. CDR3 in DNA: TGTGCCAGCAGCCCCAAACCGGGACAGGGGACTGAAGCTTTCTTT.

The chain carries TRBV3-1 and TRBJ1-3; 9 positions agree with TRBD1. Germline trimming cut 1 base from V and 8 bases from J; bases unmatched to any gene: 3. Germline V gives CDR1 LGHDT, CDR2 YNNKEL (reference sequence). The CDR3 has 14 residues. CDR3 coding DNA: TGTGCCAGCAGCCAAGGGACAGGGGACTACACCATATATTTT. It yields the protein CASSQGTGDYTIYF.

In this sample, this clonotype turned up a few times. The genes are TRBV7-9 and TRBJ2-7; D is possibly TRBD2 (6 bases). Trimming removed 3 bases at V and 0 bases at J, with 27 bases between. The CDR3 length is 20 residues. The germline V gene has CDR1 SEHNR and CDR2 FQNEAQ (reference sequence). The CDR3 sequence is CASSFWGVGCREAYSYEQYF. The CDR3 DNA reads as TGTGCCAGCAGCTTTTGGGGGGTCGGATGCCGCGAAGCGTACTCCTACGAGCAGTACTTC. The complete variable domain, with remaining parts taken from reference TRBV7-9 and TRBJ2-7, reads DTGVSQNPRHKITKRGQNVTFRCDPISEHNRLYWYRQTLGQGPEFLTYFQNEAQLEKSRLLSDRFSAERPKGSFSTLEIQRTEQGDSAMYLCASSFWGVGCREAYSYEQYFGPGTRLTVT.

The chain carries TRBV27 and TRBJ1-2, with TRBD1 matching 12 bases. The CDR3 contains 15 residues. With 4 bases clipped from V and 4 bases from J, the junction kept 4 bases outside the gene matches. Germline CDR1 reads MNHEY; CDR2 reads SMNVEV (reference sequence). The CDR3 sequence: CASSWGTGGGYGYTF. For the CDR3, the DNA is TGTGCCAGCAGTTGGGGGACAGGGGGCGGCTATGGCTACACCTTC.

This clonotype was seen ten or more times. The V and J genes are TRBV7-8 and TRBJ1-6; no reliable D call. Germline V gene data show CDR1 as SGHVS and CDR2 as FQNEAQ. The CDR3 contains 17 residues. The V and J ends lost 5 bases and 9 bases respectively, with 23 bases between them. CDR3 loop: CASSPGAVGQLISPLHF. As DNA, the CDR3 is TGTGCCAGCAGCCCGGGCGCCGTAGGCCAGTTAATTTCACCCCTCCACTTT.

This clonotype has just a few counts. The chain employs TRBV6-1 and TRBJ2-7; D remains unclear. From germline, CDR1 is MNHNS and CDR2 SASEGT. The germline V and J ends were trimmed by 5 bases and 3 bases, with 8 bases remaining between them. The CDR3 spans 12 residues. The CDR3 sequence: CASSSLNYEQYF. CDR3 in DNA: TGTGCCAGCAGTTCTTTGAACTACGAGCAGTACTTC.

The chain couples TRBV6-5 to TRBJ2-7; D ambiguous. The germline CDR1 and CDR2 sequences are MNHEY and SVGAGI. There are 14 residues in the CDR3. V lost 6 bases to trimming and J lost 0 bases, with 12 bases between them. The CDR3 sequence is CASSPVPSSYEQYF. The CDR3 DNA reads TGTGCCAGCAGCCCCGTCCCGAGCTCCTACGAGCAGTACTTC.

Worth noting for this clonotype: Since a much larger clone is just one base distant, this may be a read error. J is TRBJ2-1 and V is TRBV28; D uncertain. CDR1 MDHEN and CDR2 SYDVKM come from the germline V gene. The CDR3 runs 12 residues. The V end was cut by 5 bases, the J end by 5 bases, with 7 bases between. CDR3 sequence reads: CASSMNHNEQFF. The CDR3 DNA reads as TGTGCCAGCAGTATGAACCACAATGAGCAGTTCTTC.

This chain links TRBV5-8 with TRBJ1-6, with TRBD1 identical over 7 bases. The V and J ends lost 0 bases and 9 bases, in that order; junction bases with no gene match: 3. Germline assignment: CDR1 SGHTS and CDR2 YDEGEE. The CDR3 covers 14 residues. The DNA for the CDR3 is TGTGCCAGCAGCTTGGATGGGACAGTTTCACCCCTCCACTTT. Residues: CASSLDGTVSPLHF. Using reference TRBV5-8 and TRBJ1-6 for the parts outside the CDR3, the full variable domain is EAGVTQSPTHLIKTRGQQATLRCSPISGHTSVYWYQQALGLGLQFLLWYDEGEERNRGNFPPRFSGRQFPNYSSELNVNALELEDSALYLCASSLDGTVSPLHFGNGTRLTVT.

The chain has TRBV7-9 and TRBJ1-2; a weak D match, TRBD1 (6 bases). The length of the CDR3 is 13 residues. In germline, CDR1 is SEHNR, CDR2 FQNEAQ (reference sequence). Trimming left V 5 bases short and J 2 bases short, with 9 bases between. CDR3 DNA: TGTGCCAGCAGCGAAACAGGGAACTATGGCTACACCTTC. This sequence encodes CASSETGNYGYTF.

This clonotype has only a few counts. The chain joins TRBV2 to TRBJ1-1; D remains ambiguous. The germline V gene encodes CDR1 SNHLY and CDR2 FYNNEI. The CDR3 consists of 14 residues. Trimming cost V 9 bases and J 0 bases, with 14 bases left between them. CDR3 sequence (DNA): TGTGCCAGGCCCCAAAGTGACTTGAACACTGAAGCTTTCTTT. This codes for CARPQSDLNTEAFF. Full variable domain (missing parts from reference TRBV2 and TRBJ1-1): EPEVTQTPSHQVTQMGQEVILRCVPISNHLYFYWYRQILGQKVEFLVSFYNNEISEKSEIFDDQFSVERPDGSNFTLKIRSTKLEDSAMYFCARPQSDLNTEAFFGQGTRLTVV.

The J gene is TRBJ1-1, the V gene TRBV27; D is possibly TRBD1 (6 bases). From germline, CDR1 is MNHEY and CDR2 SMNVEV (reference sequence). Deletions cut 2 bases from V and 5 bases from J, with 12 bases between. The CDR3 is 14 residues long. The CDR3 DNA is TGTGCCAGCAGTTTAGCGGGGGCGATAACTGAAGCTTTCTTT. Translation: CASSLAGAITEAFF.

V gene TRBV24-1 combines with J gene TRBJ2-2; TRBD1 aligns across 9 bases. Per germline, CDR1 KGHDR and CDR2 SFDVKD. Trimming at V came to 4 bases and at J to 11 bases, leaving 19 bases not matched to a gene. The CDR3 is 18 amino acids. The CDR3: CATSESTGGSSTPRELFF. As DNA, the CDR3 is TGTGCCACCAGTGAATCGACAGGGGGGTCTTCAACGCCCAGAGAGCTGTTTTTT.